The clone carrying this TCR beta chain was counted many times. Its target is not known. Attached unique molecular identifiers marked individual cDNA molecules. TCRdb independently ran MiXCR on the 5' RACE reads; one entry per CDR3 protein. The profile shows roughly 30,000 distinct CDR3 sequences, 5.7% of them singletons. This sample is part of a study of early T cells in non-severe SARS-CoV-2 infection. Looking at the study overall: Chains stayed unpaired after sequencing of bulk RNA from unsorted whole blood. Study-wide results and caveats: Sequences matched to VDJdb favored anti-spike CD8 responses, while private and CD4 specificities were missed.

This CDR3 contains 14 residues. CDR1 is DFQATT and CDR2 is SNEGSKA in the germline V gene (reference sequence). V dropped 5 bases and J dropped 4 bases, with 15 bases sitting between them. The TCR was taken from an adult who was a healthcare worker with PCR-confirmed SARS-CoV-2 infection or an uninfected control (not recorded which). The sequencing sample was made of whole blood. This chain connects TRBV20-1 to TRBJ2-1; D is possibly TRBD2 (7 bases). The CDR3 sequence is CSAARGGDYNEQFF. CDR3 DNA: TGCAGTGCTGCGAGGGGGGGGGATTACAATGAGCAGTTCTTC.